This T cell receptor (beta chain) derives from a study of molecular identifiers for immune sequencing clone quantification. CDR1 is LNHNV and CDR2 is YYDKDF in the germline V gene (reference sequence). V lost 0 bases to trimming and J lost 2 bases, with 8 bases between them. There are 14 residues in the CDR3. TCRdb re-derived calls from the PCR reads in MiXCR, one entry per CDR3 protein. The sample holds around 470,000 distinct CDR3 sequences; about 20% are singletons and the top ten take approximately 0.8%. The receptor's source is a human donor in good health. Some libraries in this study had Jurkat cell RNA spiked in. The specimen sequenced was naive CD8+ T cells from blood, with Jurkat cell RNA spiked in. The subset: FACS-sorted CD8+CD4-CCR7+CD45RA+ naive T cells. V is TRBV15 and J is TRBJ2-7, with D possibly matching TRBD2 (6 bases). CDR3 region: CATSRDSGAYEQYF. The CDR3, as DNA: TGTGCCACCAGCAGAGACTCGGGGGCCTACGAGCAGTACTTC. The variable domain in full, with the rest retrieved from reference TRBV15 and TRBJ2-7, is DAMVIQNPRYQVTQFGKPVTLSCSQTLNHNVMYWYQQKSSQAPKLLFHYYDKDFNNEADTPDNFQSRRPNTSFCFLDIRSPGLGDTAMYLCATSRDSGAYEQYFGPGTRLTVT.